A single sample is the source of the 30 T cell receptor beta chains below, sequenced in a study of T cells in Graves' hyperthyroidism and ophthalmopathy. RNA transcripts were the template for amplifying TCR beta CDR3 regions. TCR CDR3 regions were first amplified by RT-PCR with HTBI primers. MiXCR, run by TCRdb on the multiplex PCR reads, gives a single entry per CDR3 protein. The sample lists fewer than 350,000 distinct CDR3 sequences; approximately 12% were seen once. Sample: blood. These receptors were obtained from a woman aged 30 to 39 with Graves' hyperthyroidism that later progressed to Graves' ophthalmopathy.

The chain joins TRBV20-1 to TRBJ1-4; TRBD1 is a possible D gene (6 bases). Germline V lookup: CDR1 DFQATT, CDR2 SNEGSKA (reference sequence). The CDR3 loop spans 14 amino acids. The V gene lost 4 bases and the J gene lost 5 bases, with 14 bases spanning the gap. The CDR3 spells CSATYRASNEKLFF. Written as DNA, the CDR3 is TGCAGTGCTACTTACAGGGCATCAAATGAAAAACTGTTTTTT.

This clonotype came up many times. The CDR3 nucleotides read TGTGCCAGCAGCGGGACTAGCCGCTACTCAGGGGAGACCCAGTACTTC. Translating gives CASSGTSRYSGETQYF. This chain joins TRBV6-1 and TRBJ2-5; TRBD2 agrees at 9 bases. V lost 6 bases and J lost 5; bases outside the gene matches: 13. This CDR3 contains 16 residues. Germline CDR1 is MNHNS and CDR2 is SASEGT.

The V and J genes are TRBV6-1 and TRBJ2-3; 7 nucleotides align to TRBD1. J was trimmed by 5 bases and V by 3 bases; bases with no gene match: 14. This CDR3 is built from 17 residues. The V gene's germline CDR1 is MNHNS and CDR2 SASEGT. The CDR3 sequence: CASSEWGAQGVEDTQYF. In DNA, the CDR3 is TGTGCCAGCAGTGAGTGGGGAGCCCAGGGGGTGGAAGATACGCAGTATTTT.

At least ten counts were recorded for this clonotype. The chain carries TRBV6-6 and TRBJ1-1, with a weak D call TRBD1 (6 bases). CDR1 is MNHNY and CDR2 is SVGAGI in the germline V gene (reference sequence). The CDR3 totals 15 residues. The V end was cut by 0 bases, the J end by 5 bases, with 13 bases between. In nucleotides, the CDR3 is TGTGCCAGCAGTTACTCGACCAGGGGTACGACTGAAGCTTTCTTT. It specifies CASSYSTRGTTEAFF.

This clonotype was observed at least ten times. The chain is built from TRBV2 and TRBJ2-1; D may be TRBD2 (6 bases). With 7 bases removed from V and 0 bases from J, the gap between germline ends came to 16 bases. CDR3 length: 16 residues. Germline loops: CDR1 SNHLY, CDR2 FYNNEI. The CDR3 DNA is TGTGCCAGCAAGGACCCTAGCGAAAGCTCCTACAATGAGCAGTTCTTC. Its protein is CASKDPSESSYNEQFF.

This clonotype was counted at least ten times. The chain couples TRBV24-1 to TRBJ2-2; 8 bases fit TRBD1. V shed 3 bases and J 6 bases; nucleotides not matched to a gene: 8. Germline assignment: CDR1 KGHDR and CDR2 SFDVKD. The CDR3 length is 16 residues. The CDR3 sequence: CATSDVGTGWSGELFF. CDR3 DNA: TGTGCCACCAGTGATGTTGGGACAGGATGGTCCGGGGAGCTGTTTTTT.

This clonotype was picked up many times. This chain uses TRBV11-2 with TRBJ2-2; 8 positions match TRBD2. Looked up from germline, CDR1 is SGHAT and CDR2 is FQNNGV. The CDR3 loop spans 17 amino acids. Trimming removed 1 base from V and 5 bases from J; junction bases left unmatched: 9. CDR3 sequence reads: CASSLAPSGSGTGELFF. Here the CDR3 DNA reads TGTGCCAGCAGCTTAGCCCCCAGCGGGAGTGGGACCGGGGAGCTGTTTTTT.

The chain links TRBV12-3 or TRBV12-4 to TRBJ2-3; maybe TRBD2 (6 bases). The CDR3 runs to 17 residues. V was shortened by 2 bases and J by 4 bases, with 19 bases between the two germline ends. CDR3 protein: CASSLTLARAGADTQYF. In nucleotides, the CDR3 is TGTGCCAGCAGTTTAACGCTAGCGAGAGCCGGGGCAGATACGCAGTATTTT.

This clonotype was seen many times. The V gene is TRBV2, the J gene TRBJ2-3, with 8 nucleotides matching TRBD1. Trimming cost V 6 bases and J 10 bases; bases outside gene matches: 3. CDR1 and CDR2 (germline): SNHLY, FYNNEI. The CDR3 is 11 residues long. Here the CDR3 DNA reads TGTGCCAGCAGAGGACAGGGCGCGCAGTATTTT. Translating gives CASRGQGAQYF.

This clonotype was counted only a few times. The V and J genes are TRBV28 and TRBJ1-2; D may be TRBD1 (5 bases). The germline V gene has CDR1 MDHEN and CDR2 SYDVKM. CDR3 length equals 14 residues. V lost 5 bases to trimming and J lost 6 bases, with 16 bases between them. CDR3 protein: CASSPPPPGDGYTF. As DNA, the CDR3 is TGTGCCAGCAGTCCCCCCCCTCCGGGGGATGGCTACACCTTC.

Ten or more counts support this clonotype. The J gene is TRBJ2-7, the V gene TRBV20-1; maybe TRBD2 (6 bases). Germline loops: CDR1 DFQATT, CDR2 SNEGSKA (reference sequence). The V end lost 4 bases, the J end lost 1 base, and 14 bases lay between the germline ends. This CDR3 has 14 amino acids. The CDR3 is CSAKAGTASYEQYF. The DNA for the CDR3 is TGCAGTGCTAAGGCCGGGACTGCTTCCTACGAGCAGTACTTC.

This clonotype was found many times. The J gene is TRBJ2-7, the V gene TRBV3-1, with D unclear. CDR1 and CDR2 from the germline V gene are LGHDT and YNNKEL (reference sequence). The CDR3 is made up of 12 amino acids. V was cut by 5 bases and J by 4 bases, with 9 bases left in between. The CDR3 DNA follows: TGTGCCAGCAGCGTGGGCCGGTACGAGCAGTACTTC. It encodes CASSVGRYEQYF.

V and J are TRBV2 and TRBJ2-3; D perhaps matches TRBD2 (7 bases). With 7 bases removed from V and 5 bases from J, the gap between germline ends came to 13 bases. Germline CDR1 SNHLY, CDR2 FYNNEI. The CDR3 contains 13 residues. CDR3 loop: CASKGGQVDTQYF. In nucleotides, the CDR3 is TGTGCCAGCAAGGGGGGGCAGGTAGATACGCAGTATTTT.

This clonotype was recorded at least ten times. The chain carries TRBV9 and TRBJ1-1, with D perhaps matching TRBD1 (6 bases). This CDR3 has 14 amino acids. Trimming pared 3 bases from V and 5 bases from J, leaving 14 bases between. CDR1 SGDLS and CDR2 YYNGEE come from the germline V gene. CDR3 nucleotides: TGTGCCAGCAGCGCCGTGGGGGCTGGGACTGAAGCTTTCTTT. It translates to CASSAVGAGTEAFF.

This clonotype was seen many times. This chain links TRBV12-3 or TRBV12-4 with TRBJ1-5, with D unresolved. The CDR3 runs to 13 residues. Trimming took off 4 bases at V and 6 bases at J, with 10 bases between the two ends. The CDR3 here is CASSWDLFQPQHF. The CDR3, as DNA: TGTGCCAGCAGTTGGGATCTCTTTCAGCCCCAGCATTTT.

This clonotype has more than one count but fewer than ten. This chain uses TRBV9 with TRBJ2-3; TRBD1 is a possible D gene (5 bases). CDR1 is SGDLS, CDR2 YYNGEE, per germline. The CDR3 is 17 amino acids. Trimming shortened V by 3 bases and J by 3 bases, and 20 bases separated the two germline ends. As DNA, the CDR3 is TGTGCCAGCAGCGAGAATAAGGGGCCAAAAGGAACAGATACGCAGTATTTT. Its translation: CASSENKGPKGTDTQYF.

This clonotype was observed a handful of times. The chain recombines TRBV27 with TRBJ2-4, with 12 positions matching TRBD2. CDR3 length: 15 amino acids. Germline values: CDR1 MNHEY, CDR2 SMNVEV (reference sequence). J was trimmed by 13 bases and V by 2 bases; bases with no gene match: 9. The chain's CDR3 is CASSLRGLAGGIQYF. DNA for the CDR3: TGTGCCAGCAGTTTACGGGGACTAGCGGGTGGCATCCAGTACTTC.

This clonotype occurred a few times. The chain is built from TRBV6-1 and TRBJ1-1, with 7 nucleotides matching TRBD1. V lost 5 bases and J lost 2; bases outside the gene matches: 14. The CDR3 totals 17 residues. Germline CDR1 and CDR2: MNHNS and SASEGT. The CDR3 DNA reads as TGTGCCAGCAGTCCCCCCCGTGGACAGGTGGGAAACACTGAAGCTTTCTTT. Translated: CASSPPRGQVGNTEAFF.

There are many counts of this clonotype. The gene calls are TRBV7-2 and TRBJ1-6; a weak D match, TRBD1 (6 bases). CDR1 is SGHTA, CDR2 FQGNSA, per germline. The V gene lost 1 base and the J gene lost 5 bases, with 12 bases spanning the gap. This CDR3 contains 16 residues. CDR3 sequence: CASSLVGGSDNSPLHF. CDR3 nucleotide sequence: TGTGCCAGCAGCTTAGTTGGGGGCAGTGATAATTCACCCCTCCACTTT.

CDR3 DNA: TGTGCCAGCAGGATGACAGGGGAGAACACTGAAGCTTTCTTT. This translates into CASRMTGENTEAFF. This chain joins TRBV2 and TRBJ1-1, with TRBD1 matching 8 bases. Germline lookup yields CDR1 SNHLY and CDR2 FYNNEI. V dropped 6 bases and J dropped 1; count of bases not matched to a gene: 4. CDR3 size: 14 residues.

The table lists this clonotype with a few counts. The rearrangement uses TRBV20-1 and TRBJ1-2; D not certain. Trimming cost V 4 bases and J 7 bases, with 19 bases left between them. The CDR3 totals 14 residues. The germline V gene has CDR1 DFQATT and CDR2 SNEGSKA (reference sequence). DNA for the CDR3: TGCAGTGCTATAGGCGGGGTCCCTCGTGGTGGCTACACCTTC. Amino acids: CSAIGGVPRGGYTF.

This clonotype was counted many times. V gene TRBV10-3 combines with J gene TRBJ2-1; D may be TRBD2 (7 bases). The CDR3 runs 18 residues. Germline V CDR1 and CDR2: ENHRY, SYGVKD. V gave up 3 bases and J gave up 4 bases, with 22 bases separating them. CDR3 loop: CAISDRGGLGSWYNEQFF. CDR3 sequence (DNA): TGTGCCATCAGTGACCGCGGGGGCCTCGGGAGCTGGTACAATGAGCAGTTCTTC.

This clonotype was recorded many times. The rearrangement links TRBV28 to TRBJ1-3; a weak D match, TRBD1 (6 bases). Trimming pared 10 bases from V and 0 bases from J, leaving 16 bases between. Germline V gene lookup returns CDR1 MDHEN and CDR2 SYDVKM. The CDR3 covers 15 residues. CDR3 sequence: CATLEGGISGNTIYF. The CDR3 bases are TGTGCCACCCTGGAGGGGGGCATCTCTGGAAACACCATATATTTT.

This clonotype was counted between two and nine times. The CDR3, as DNA: TGTGCCAGCAGTTACACCGGGACGGGTGGCGGGGCCAACGTCCTGACTTTC. It encodes CASSYTGTGGGANVLTF. The chain carries TRBV6-6 and TRBJ2-6; tentatively, D is TRBD1 or TRBD2 (5 bases each). V lost 2 bases, J lost 4 bases, and 15 bases lay in between. Germline CDR1 and CDR2: MNHNY and SVGAGI (reference sequence). The CDR3 consists of 17 residues.

The J gene is TRBJ2-1, the V gene TRBV6-4; 8 bases agree with TRBD2. Germline V gene data show CDR1 as MRHNA and CDR2 as SNTAGT. V shed 7 bases, J shed 2 bases, and the junction held 19 bases outside the gene matches. The CDR3 covers 19 residues. DNA of the CDR3: TGTGCCAGCACCTACAATCATCGGGAGGGCCGGGTAACCTACAATGAGCAGTTCTTC. Translated, it gives CASTYNHREGRVTYNEQFF.

This clonotype was detected only a few times. This rearrangement joins TRBV9 to TRBJ2-3; either TRBD1 or TRBD2 may fit D (5 bases each). CDR3 size: 15 residues. The V gene's germline CDR1 is SGDLS and CDR2 YYNGEE. With 0 bases removed from V and 1 base from J, the gap between germline ends came to 9 bases. The CDR3 nucleotides are TGTGCCAGCAGCGTAGGGGGGTTTGGCACAGATACGCAGTATTTT. Translating it yields CASSVGGFGTDTQYF.

Concerning this clonotype: A single base separates this from a much larger clone, so it may be a read error. The J gene is TRBJ2-5, the V gene TRBV28, with D perhaps matching TRBD1 or TRBD2 (5 bases each). The CDR3 has 16 residues. Germline V gives CDR1 MDHEN, CDR2 SYDVKM. V was clipped by 4 bases and J by 0 bases, with 15 bases between them. CDR3 nucleotides: TGTGCCAGCAGTTCTTCTGGGGGTAGAGACCAAGAGACCCAGTACTTC. It translates to CASSSSGGRDQETQYF.

The sample holds many counts of this clonotype. The chain has TRBV6-6 and TRBJ2-3; perhaps TRBD2 as D (5 bases). Per germline, CDR1 MNHNY and CDR2 SVGAGI (reference sequence). Trimming cost V 2 bases and J 6 bases, with 6 bases left between them. The CDR3 is 12 residues long. The CDR3 DNA reads TGTGCCAGCAGTTACCCGGGGGATACGCAGTATTTT. Translated, it gives CASSYPGDTQYF.

In its sample, this clonotype was seen a few times. A junction end diverges from the germline sequence, so it may reflect a read error. V usage is TRBV24-1 and J usage is TRBJ2-5; 9 nucleotides match TRBD2. The CDR3 is 17 amino acids. CDR1 is KGHDR, CDR2 SFDVKD, per germline. The CDR3 protein is CATSDPSGLALQETQYF. DNA of the CDR3: TGTGCCACCAGTGATCCCTCGGGACTAGCCCTCCAAGAGACCCAGTATTTC.

This clonotype was seen many times. The chain joins TRBV24-1 to TRBJ2-7; D gene ambiguous. CDR3 size: 11 residues. In germline, CDR1 is KGHDR, CDR2 SFDVKD. V was cut by 1 base and J by 3 bases, with 0 bases left in between. The CDR3 here is CATSDFYEQYF. Here the CDR3 DNA reads TGTGCCACCAGTGATTTCTACGAGCAGTACTTC.